This T cell receptor beta chain was documented in a study of blood T cell repertoires in COVID-19. Original data processing: How many nucleated cells were present was estimated from reference gene primer amplification. Produced via immunoSEQ multiplex PCR; TCRdb's table is partial and in-frame only. The V and J calls and the clone size are those of that table, but D and trimming were determined from the DNA. The data contain approximately 130,000 clones, roughly 86% of them seen just once; the ten biggest clones take up around 13%. In germline, CDR1 is SGHRS, CDR2 YFSETQ. The V end was cut by 0 bases, the J end by 7 bases, with 16 bases between. This CDR3 contains 15 residues.

Material: peripheral blood. The clonotype comes from a human donor in a cohort sampled during active COVID-19. The rearrangement links TRBV5-1 to TRBJ2-5, with a weak D call TRBD1 (5 bases). CDR3 loop: CASSLEAGPYGTQYF. The CDR3 nucleotides read TGCGCCAGCAGCTTGGAGGCAGGGCCCTACGGGACCCAGTACTTC.